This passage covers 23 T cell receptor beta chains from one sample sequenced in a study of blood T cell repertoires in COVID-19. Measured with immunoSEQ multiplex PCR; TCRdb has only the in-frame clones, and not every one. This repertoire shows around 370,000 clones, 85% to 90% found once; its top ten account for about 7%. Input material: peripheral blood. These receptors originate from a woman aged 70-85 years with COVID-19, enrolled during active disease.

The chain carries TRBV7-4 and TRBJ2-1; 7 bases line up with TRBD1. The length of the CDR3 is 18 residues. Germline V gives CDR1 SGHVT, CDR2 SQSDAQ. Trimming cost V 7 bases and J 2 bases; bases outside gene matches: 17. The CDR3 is CASNIAMWTGPTYNEQFF. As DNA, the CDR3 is TGTGCCAGCAACATCGCTATGTGGACAGGCCCGACCTACAATGAGCAGTTCTTC.

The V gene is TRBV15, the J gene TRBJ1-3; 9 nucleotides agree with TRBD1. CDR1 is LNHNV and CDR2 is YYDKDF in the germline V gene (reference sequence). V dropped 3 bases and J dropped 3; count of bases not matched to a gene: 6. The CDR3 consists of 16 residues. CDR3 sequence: CATSRGQGGFGNTIYF. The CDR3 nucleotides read TGTGCCACCAGCAGGGGACAGGGAGGCTTTGGAAACACCATATATTTT.

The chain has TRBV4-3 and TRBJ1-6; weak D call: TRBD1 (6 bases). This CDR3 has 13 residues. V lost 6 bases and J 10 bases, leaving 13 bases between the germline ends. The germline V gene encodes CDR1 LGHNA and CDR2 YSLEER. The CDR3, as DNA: TGCGCCAGCAGTTACGGACAGACATCACCCCTCCACTTT. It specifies CASSYGQTSPLHF.

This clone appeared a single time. The CDR3 DNA follows: TGTGCCAGCAGTTTATCACAGGGTCGGGGCTATGGCTACACCTTC. Its protein is CASSLSQGRGYGYTF. The J gene is TRBJ1-2, the V gene TRBV28; D might be TRBD1 (6 bases). V gave up 1 base and J gave up 4 bases, with 13 bases separating them. CDR1 is MDHEN and CDR2 is SYDVKM in the germline V gene. The CDR3 loop spans 15 amino acids.

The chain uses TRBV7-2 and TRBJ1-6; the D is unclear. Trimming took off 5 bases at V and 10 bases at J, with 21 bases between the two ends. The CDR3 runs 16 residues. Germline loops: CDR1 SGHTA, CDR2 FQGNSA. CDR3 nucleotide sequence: TGTGCCAGCAGCGGCCTAAGTAAGGTTTCGCGGTCACCCCTCCACTTT. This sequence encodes CASSGLSKVSRSPLHF.

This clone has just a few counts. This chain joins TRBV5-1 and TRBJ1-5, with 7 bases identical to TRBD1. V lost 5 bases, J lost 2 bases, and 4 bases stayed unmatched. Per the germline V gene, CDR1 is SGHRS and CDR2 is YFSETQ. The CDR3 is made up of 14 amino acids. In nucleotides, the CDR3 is TGCGCCAGCAGTACAGGGGCTGGCAATCAGCCCCAGCATTTT. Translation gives CASSTGAGNQPQHF. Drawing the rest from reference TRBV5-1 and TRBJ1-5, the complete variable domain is KAGVTQTPRYLIKTRGQQVTLSCSPISGHRSVSWYQQTPGQGLQFLFEYFSETQRNKGNFPGRFSGRQFSNSRSEMNVSTLELGDSALYLCASSTGAGNQPQHFGDGTRLSIL.

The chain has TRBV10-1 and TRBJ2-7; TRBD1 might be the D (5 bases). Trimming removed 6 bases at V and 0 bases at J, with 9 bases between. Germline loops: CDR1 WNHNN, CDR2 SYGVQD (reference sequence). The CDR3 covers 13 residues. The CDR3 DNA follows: TGCGCCAGCAGCCAGGGCCTCTCCTACGAGCAGTACTTC. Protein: CASSQGLSYEQYF.

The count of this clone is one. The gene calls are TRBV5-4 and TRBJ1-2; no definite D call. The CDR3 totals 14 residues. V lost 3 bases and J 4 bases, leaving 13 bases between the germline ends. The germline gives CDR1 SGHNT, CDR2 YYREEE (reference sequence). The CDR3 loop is CASSSDPGGYGYTF. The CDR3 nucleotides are TGTGCCAGCAGCTCCGACCCGGGTGGCTATGGCTACACCTTC.

This chain's CDR3 is CASKGQGGYEQYF. In DNA, the CDR3 is TGCGCCAGCAAGGGACAGGGGGGATACGAGCAGTACTTC. V usage is TRBV5-1 and J usage is TRBJ2-7, with 11 bases matching TRBD1. The germline gives CDR1 SGHRS, CDR2 YFSETQ. J was trimmed by 4 bases and V by 6 bases; bases with no gene match: 3. The CDR3 sequence is 13 residues long.

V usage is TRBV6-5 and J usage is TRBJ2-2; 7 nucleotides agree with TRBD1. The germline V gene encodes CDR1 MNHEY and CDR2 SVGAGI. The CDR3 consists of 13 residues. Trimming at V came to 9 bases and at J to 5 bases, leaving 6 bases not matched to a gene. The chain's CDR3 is CASAQGVTGELFF. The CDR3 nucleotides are TGTGCCAGTGCCCAGGGGGTAACCGGGGAGCTGTTTTTT.

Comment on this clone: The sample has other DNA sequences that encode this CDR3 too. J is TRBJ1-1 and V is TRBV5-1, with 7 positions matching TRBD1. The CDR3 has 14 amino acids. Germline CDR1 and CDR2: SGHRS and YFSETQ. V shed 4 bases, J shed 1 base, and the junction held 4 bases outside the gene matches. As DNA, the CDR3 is TGCGCCAGCAGCCCCGGGACAGCGAACACTGAAGCTTTCTTT. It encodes CASSPGTANTEAFF.

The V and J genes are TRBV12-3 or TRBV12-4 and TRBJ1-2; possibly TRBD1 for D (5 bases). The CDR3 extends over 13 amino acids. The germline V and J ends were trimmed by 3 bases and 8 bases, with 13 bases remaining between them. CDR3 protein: CASSFPRAYGYTF. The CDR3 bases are TGTGCCAGCAGTTTCCCCAGGGCTTACGGCTACACCTTC.

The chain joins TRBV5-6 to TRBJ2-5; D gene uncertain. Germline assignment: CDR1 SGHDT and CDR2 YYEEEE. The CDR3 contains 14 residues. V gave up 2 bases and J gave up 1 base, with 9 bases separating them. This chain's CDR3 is CASSFLTVQETQYF. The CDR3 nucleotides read TGTGCCAGCAGCTTCCTGACTGTCCAAGAGACCCAGTACTTC. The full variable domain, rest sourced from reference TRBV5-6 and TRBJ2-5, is DAGVTQSPTHLIKTRGQQVTLRCSPKSGHDTVSWYQQALGQGPQFIFQYYEEEERQRGNFPDRFSGHQFPNYSSELNVNALLLGDSALYLCASSFLTVQETQYFGPGTRLLVL.

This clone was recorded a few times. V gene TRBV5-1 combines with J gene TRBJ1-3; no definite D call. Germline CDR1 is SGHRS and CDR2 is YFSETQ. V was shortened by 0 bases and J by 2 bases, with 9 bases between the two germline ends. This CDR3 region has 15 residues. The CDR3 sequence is CASSLGGSTGNTIYF. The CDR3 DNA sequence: TGCGCCAGCAGCTTGGGAGGGAGTACTGGAAACACCATATATTTT.

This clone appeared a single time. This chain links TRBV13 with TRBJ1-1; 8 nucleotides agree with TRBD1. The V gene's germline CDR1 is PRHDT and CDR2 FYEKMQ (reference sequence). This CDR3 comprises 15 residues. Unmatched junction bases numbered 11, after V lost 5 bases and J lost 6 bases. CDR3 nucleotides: TGTGCCAGCAGCATTAACAGGGGGGTAGAATCTGAAGCTTTCTTT. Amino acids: CASSINRGVESEAFF.

The CDR3: CASGLGQANSPLHF. The CDR3 region has the DNA TGTGCCAGCGGTTTAGGACAGGCTAATTCACCCCTCCACTTT. The J gene is TRBJ1-6, the V gene TRBV6-5; 7 bases line up with TRBD1. J gave up 6 bases and V 8 bases, and 7 bases lay outside the gene matches. The CDR3 is 14 amino acids. Germline V lookup: CDR1 MNHEY, CDR2 SVGAGI.

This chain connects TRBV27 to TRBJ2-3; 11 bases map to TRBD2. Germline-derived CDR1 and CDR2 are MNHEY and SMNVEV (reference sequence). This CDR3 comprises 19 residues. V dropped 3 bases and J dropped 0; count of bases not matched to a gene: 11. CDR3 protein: CASSFLLAGAVSSTDTQYF. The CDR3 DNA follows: TGTGCCAGCAGTTTCCTACTAGCGGGGGCCGTCTCTAGCACAGATACGCAGTATTTT.

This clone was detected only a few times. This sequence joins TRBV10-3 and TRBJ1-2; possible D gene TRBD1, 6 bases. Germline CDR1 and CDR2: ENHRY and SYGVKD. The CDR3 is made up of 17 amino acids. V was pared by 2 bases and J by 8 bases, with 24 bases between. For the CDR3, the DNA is TGTGCCATCAGTGAGGAACCCGGGACAAGATTCGTGGGCGGCTACACCTTC. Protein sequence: CAISEEPGTRFVGGYTF.

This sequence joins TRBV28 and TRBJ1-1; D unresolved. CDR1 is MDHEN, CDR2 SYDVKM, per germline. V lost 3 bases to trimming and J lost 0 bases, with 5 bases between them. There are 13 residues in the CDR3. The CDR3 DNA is TGTGCCAGCAGTTTTGCGCTGAACACTGAAGCTTTCTTT. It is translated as CASSFALNTEAFF.

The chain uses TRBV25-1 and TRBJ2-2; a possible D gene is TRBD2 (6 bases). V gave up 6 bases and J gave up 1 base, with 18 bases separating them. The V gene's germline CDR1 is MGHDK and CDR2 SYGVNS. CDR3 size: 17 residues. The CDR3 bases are TGTGCCAGCAGGCGGGACCACCACAGGATGAACACCGGGGAGCTGTTTTTT. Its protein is CASRRDHHRMNTGELFF.

This chain's CDR3 is CASSLGGQAGEQYF. The CDR3 region has the DNA TGTGCCAGCAGCTTAGGAGGACAGGCAGGCGAGCAGTACTTC. V gene TRBV7-8 combines with J gene TRBJ2-7, with TRBD1 identical over 7 bases. The CDR3 is 14 residues long. Germline V gene sequence: CDR1 SGHVS, CDR2 FQNEAQ. Trimming at V came to 1 base and at J to 6 bases, leaving 6 bases not matched to a gene.

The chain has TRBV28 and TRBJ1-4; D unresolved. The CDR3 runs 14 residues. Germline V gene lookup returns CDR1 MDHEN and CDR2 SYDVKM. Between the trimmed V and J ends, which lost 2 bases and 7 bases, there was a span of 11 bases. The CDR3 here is CASSLRQVSEKLFF. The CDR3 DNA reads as TGTGCCAGCAGTTTAAGACAAGTGTCTGAAAAACTGTTTTTT.

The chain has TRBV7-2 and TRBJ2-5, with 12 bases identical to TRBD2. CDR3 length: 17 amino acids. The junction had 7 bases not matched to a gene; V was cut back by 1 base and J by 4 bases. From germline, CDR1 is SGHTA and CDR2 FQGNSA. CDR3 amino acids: CASSLGLLAGGLETQYF. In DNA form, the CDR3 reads TGTGCCAGCAGCTTAGGACTCCTAGCGGGGGGGCTAGAGACCCAGTACTTC. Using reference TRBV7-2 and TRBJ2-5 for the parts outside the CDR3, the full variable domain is GAGVSQSPSNKVTEKGKDVELRCDPISGHTALYWYRQSLGQGLEFLIYFQGNSAPDKSGLPSDRFSAERTGGSVSTLTIQRTQQEDSAVYLCASSLGLLAGGLETQYFGPGTRLLVL.